This record covers a single T cell receptor (beta chain). The source of the sample is a study of OX40 agonist ivuxolimab in advanced cancers. Trimming left V 4 bases short and J 0 bases short, with 17 bases between. The CDR3 sequence is 17 residues long. Germline V gene data show CDR1 as SEHNR and CDR2 as FQNEAQ (reference sequence). Only in-frame clones appear in the TCRdb table, and some are missing; sequencing was by immunoSEQ multiplex PCR. The data hold tens of thousands of clones, with 85% to 90% observed a single time. The chain joins TRBV7-9 to TRBJ2-3; D might be TRBD1 or TRBD2, each matching 6 bases. The sequences come from CD4+ or CD8+ T cells sorted from blood, collected in a trial of the OX40 agonist ivuxolimab. This TCR derives from an adult with an advanced solid tumor such as melanoma, head and neck, liver or kidney cancer. CDR3 nucleotide sequence: TGTGCCAGCAGCTCCTTGAGGAGGGACACTAGCACAGATACGCAGTATTTT. It codes for CASSSLRRDTSTDTQYF.